This T cell receptor beta chain appears in the sequencing data of a study of T cell repertoires in cytomegalovirus infection. Study-wide results and limits: In two of eight donors, the top clonotype was HLA-C-restricted CMV-specific.

Notes on this clonotype: The antigen is unknown.

TCRdb independently ran MiXCR on the reads; one entry per CDR3 protein. The sample has approximately 76,000 distinct CDR3 sequences, 40% seen once. The CDR3 sequence is 15 residues long. Germline CDR1 reads SGHVS; CDR2 reads FNYEAQ. Trimming stripped 7 bases from V and 9 bases from J, with 22 bases between. V usage is TRBV7-6 and J usage is TRBJ2-1; weak D call: TRBD2 (7 bases). Source: CD8+ T cells from cultured PBMCs, taken from culture after CMV antigen stimulation. The sequence derives from a human donor in good health (CMV status not recorded). Some clones in this sample may be carry-over from other donors' samples. The CDR3 DNA is TGTGCCAGCAATCCTTGGGGGGGGGCCGCCGCTGAGCAGTTCTTC. This gives the protein CASNPWGGAAAEQFF.